This TCR beta chain is from a study of blood T cells in healthy people across ages. Study outcomes and limitations: Diversity of TCR beta correlated strongly with naive T cell percentage.

This clonotype was recorded many times. Its specificity is unknown. This CDR3 has 15 amino acids. V lost 1 base, J lost 1 base, and 2 bases stayed unmatched. Germline CDR1 LGHDT, CDR2 YNNKEL (reference sequence). PCR was performed a second time for about 6 to 12 cycles using a sample-barcoded 5' primer and a J-beta primer mix. A single record per CDR3 protein comes from TCRdb applying MiXCR to the 5' RACE reads. The sample lists approximately 940,000 distinct CDR3 sequences, roughly 48% occurring once. The sequence was obtained from a man in his thirties or forties in good health. Source material: blood. The gene calls are TRBV3-1 and TRBJ2-3, with 7 nucleotides matching TRBD2. The CDR3, as DNA: TGTGCCAGCAGCCAAGGGCTAGCGGGCACAGATACGCAGTATTTT. Encoded protein: CASSQGLAGTDTQYF.